This passage covers 27 T cell receptor beta chains from one sample sequenced in a study of blood T cells in healthy people across ages (dated by TCRdb to between 2014 and 2016). Library preparation employed 5' RACE. Sequencing used an Illumina HiSeq 2500. The second PCR ran for about 7 to 11 cycles and used a J-beta primer mix along with a sample-barcoded 5' primer. TCRdb reprocessed the public reads (quality trimming at Q25 with fastp, clone calling with MiXCR) and kept in-frame beta chains. Rows with a matching CDR3 protein are joined into one entry that keeps the most common DNA and genes. This sample has roughly 1,700,000 distinct CDR3 sequences in its table, and 28% of those were observed once. The ten most abundant clones make up 7.7% of the sample. Sequenced sample: blood. The receptor source for this set is a woman in her 30s in good health.

The chain employs TRBV12-5 and TRBJ2-1, with 7 nucleotides matching TRBD2. Unmatched junction bases numbered 7, after V lost 0 bases and J lost 5 bases. CDR3 size: 16 residues. CDR1 and CDR2 from the germline V gene are LGHNT and FRNRAP. The CDR3 reads CASGLVGAGENNEQFF. In DNA form, the CDR3 reads TGTGCTAGTGGTTTGGTAGGGGCGGGGGAAAACAATGAGCAGTTCTTC.

The rearrangement joins TRBV7-8 to TRBJ2-7; D is perhaps TRBD2 (7 bases). V was trimmed by 4 bases and J by 4 bases, leaving 17 bases between them. In germline, CDR1 is SGHVS, CDR2 FQNEAQ. The CDR3 spans 15 residues. CDR3 coding DNA: TGTGCCAGCAGCTCAAGGGAGGGGGAGTGGTACGAGCAGTACTTC. Amino acids: CASSSREGEWYEQYF.

Concerning this clonotype itself: One end of the junction does not line up with germline, which may come from a read error. The chain combines TRBV9 with TRBJ2-1; TRBD2 matches at 14 bases. Germline-derived CDR1 and CDR2 are SGDLS and YYNGEE. This CDR3 spans 17 amino acids. CDR3 nucleotide sequence: TGTACCAGCAGCAGGCAAGGACTAGCGGGAGGCTACAATGAGCAGTTCTTC. Protein product: CTSSRQGLAGGYNEQFF.

This chain connects TRBV5-1 to TRBJ2-1; D is unresolved. V lost 9 bases to trimming and J lost 0 bases, with 16 bases between them. Looked up from germline, CDR1 is SGHRS and CDR2 is YFSETQ. This CDR3 has 15 amino acids. This CDR3 reads CATARGRSSYNEQFF. The CDR3 DNA is TGCGCCACCGCTAGAGGCAGGTCCTCCTACAATGAGCAGTTCTTC.

The V and J genes are TRBV9 and TRBJ2-1; TRBD2 agrees at 8 bases. The germline V gene has CDR1 SGDLS and CDR2 YYNGEE. Trimming cost V 3 bases and J 6 bases; bases outside gene matches: 8. This CDR3 has 15 residues. The CDR3 DNA sequence: TGTGCCAGCAGCGAAGCGGGGGTATCCCCCAATGAGCAGTTCTTC. Translation gives CASSEAGVSPNEQFF. Full variable domain (remainder filled in from reference TRBV9 and TRBJ2-1): DSGVTQTPKHLITATGQRVTLRCSPRSGDLSVYWYQQSLDQGLQFLIQYYNGEERAKGNILERFSAQQFPDLHSELNLSSLELGDSALYFCASSEAGVSPNEQFFGPGTRLTVL.

The CDR3 sequence is CASSFPGSLGELFF. The CDR3, as DNA: TGTGCCAGCAGTTTTCCCGGGTCCCTCGGGGAGCTGTTTTTT. The chain joins TRBV12-3 or TRBV12-4 to TRBJ2-2; no clear D gene. The CDR3 sequence is 14 residues long. V dropped 3 bases and J dropped 7 bases, with 12 bases sitting between them.

V and J are TRBV25-1 and TRBJ2-1; 8 bases match TRBD2. The V gene end was trimmed by 6 bases and the J gene end by 3 bases; junction bases not matched to a gene: 4. CDR3 length equals 14 residues. Germline values: CDR1 MGHDK, CDR2 SYGVNS. The CDR3 loop reads CASRAGDRYNEQFF. The DNA for the CDR3 is TGTGCCAGCAGAGCGGGGGATCGCTACAATGAGCAGTTCTTC.

The chain employs TRBV3-1 and TRBJ2-3; D unresolved. Germline V CDR1 and CDR2: LGHDT, YNNKEL (reference sequence). V was cut by 3 bases and J by 6 bases, with 13 bases left in between. This CDR3 contains 14 residues. CDR3 loop: CASSHPRLGDTQYF. CDR3 nucleotides: TGTGCCAGCAGCCATCCACGGCTCGGGGATACGCAGTATTTT.

This clonotype was counted at least ten times. The chain carries TRBV7-3 and TRBJ2-3; D is possibly TRBD2 (6 bases). Trimming took 5 bases from V and 2 from J, leaving 8 bases between them. The CDR3 extends over 13 amino acids. CDR1 and CDR2 (germline): SGHTA, FQGTGA. The CDR3 bases are TGTGCCAGCAGCCGGGACTTCACAGATACGCAGTATTTT. It translates to CASSRDFTDTQYF.

This clonotype came up a few times. This chain links TRBV4-3 with TRBJ2-7, with D perhaps given as TRBD1 or TRBD2 (5 bases each). Trimming shortened V by 3 bases and J by 1 base, and 13 bases separated the two germline ends. Germline CDR1 is LGHNA and CDR2 is YSLEER. The CDR3 spans 15 residues. The CDR3 nucleotides are TGCGCCAGCAGCCAGATCGGAGAGGGGTCCTACGAGCAGTACTTC. Its protein product is CASSQIGEGSYEQYF.

The chain couples TRBV27 to TRBJ2-7; 7 nucleotides line up with TRBD1. Germline CDR1 MNHEY, CDR2 SMNVEV (reference sequence). V shed 3 bases and J 2 bases; nucleotides not matched to a gene: 4. The CDR3 covers 14 residues. CDR3 nucleotide sequence: TGTGCCAGCAGTTTTCAGGGGGTGGCCTACGAGCAGTACTTC. It encodes CASSFQGVAYEQYF.

The table lists this clonotype with many counts. DNA for the CDR3: TGTGCCAGCAGTTTTAGGCAGGGCTATGGCTACACCTTC. It is translated as CASSFRQGYGYTF. The chain is built from TRBV12-3 or TRBV12-4 and TRBJ1-2; tentatively, D is TRBD1 (5 bases). V gave up 3 bases and J gave up 4 bases, with 9 bases separating them. The CDR3 spans 13 residues.

The chain uses TRBV13 and TRBJ2-4; D might be TRBD2 (5 bases). Germline V gene data show CDR1 as PRHDT and CDR2 as FYEKMQ (reference sequence). Trimming cost V 3 bases and J 7 bases, with 10 bases left between them. CDR3 length: 13 amino acids. The chain's CDR3 is CASSFSGSNIQYF. The CDR3 DNA reads TGTGCCAGCAGCTTCTCGGGGAGTAACATTCAGTACTTC.

Only a few counts were recorded for this clonotype. This rearrangement joins TRBV12-3 or TRBV12-4 to TRBJ1-2; tentative D call: TRBD1 (5 bases). V shed 8 bases and J shed 5 bases, with 21 bases lying between them. The CDR3 contains 15 residues. This CDR3 reads CASGAGTPLGYGYTF. The CDR3 nucleotides read TGTGCCAGCGGGGCCGGGACCCCCTTAGGATATGGCTACACCTTC.

Notes on this clonotype: A much larger clone lies a single base off, so this may be a read error. The chain recombines TRBV5-6 with TRBJ2-7; D gene uncertain. Germline V gene data show CDR1 as SGHDT and CDR2 as YYEEEE. The CDR3 runs to 13 residues. The V gene lost 2 bases and the J gene lost 7 bases, with 13 bases spanning the gap. CDR3 region: CASSFAYYNEQYF. DNA for the CDR3: TGTGCCAGCAGCTTCGCCTACTACAATGAGCAGTACTTC. Filled out from reference TRBV5-6 and TRBJ2-7, the complete variable domain reads DAGVTQSPTHLIKTRGQQVTLRCSPKSGHDTVSWYQQALGQGPQFIFQYYEEEERQRGNFPDRFSGHQFPNYSSELNVNALLLGDSALYLCASSFAYYNEQYFGPGTRLTVT.

This clonotype was found a few times. A read error may produce the germline difference seen at one junction end. This chain connects TRBV14 to TRBJ2-7, with D hard to call. This CDR3 spans 13 amino acids. Germline lookup yields CDR1 SGHDN and CDR2 FVKESK. The CDR3 reads CANSQALTGEQYF. As DNA, the CDR3 is TGTGCCAACAGCCAAGCCTTAACGGGCGAGCAGTACTTC.

This clonotype was found many times. This sequence joins TRBV20-1 and TRBJ1-1; the D is unclear. Germline CDR1 is DFQATT and CDR2 is SNEGSKA (reference sequence). V was shortened by 2 bases and J by 7 bases, with 8 bases between the two germline ends. The CDR3 spans 11 residues. The CDR3 region has the DNA TGCAGTGCTAGACAGGAGTTTGAAGCTTTCTTT. This translates into CSARQEFEAFF.

This clonotype was observed a few times. V is TRBV12-3 or TRBV12-4 and J is TRBJ1-1; TRBD1 matches at 7 bases. V lost 6 bases, J lost 10 bases, and 14 bases stayed unmatched. CDR3 length: 14 amino acids. In DNA, the CDR3 is TGTGCCAGCAGCTCGGGACAGCCCCTCCCGAGAGCTTTCTTT. This sequence encodes CASSSGQPLPRAFF.

The chain carries TRBV4-2 and TRBJ2-3; the match to TRBD2 covers 12 bases. The CDR3 consists of 16 residues. The germline V gene has CDR1 LGHNA and CDR2 YNFKEQ. The V gene end was trimmed by 1 base and the J gene end by 4 bases; junction bases not matched to a gene: 3. This CDR3 is CASSQGASGRADTQYF. CDR3 in DNA: TGTGCCAGCAGCCAAGGAGCTAGCGGGAGGGCAGATACGCAGTATTTT.

J is TRBJ2-7 and V is TRBV5-1; possibly TRBD1 for D (5 bases). The DNA end lines up better with TRBJ2-5; the J call may be wrong. This CDR3 spans 14 amino acids. The germline V gene has CDR1 SGHRS and CDR2 YFSETQ. The CDR3 nucleotides are TGCGCCAGCAGCTTGGGGCAGGGCGACGAGACCCAGTACTTC. Translated: CASSLGQGDETQYF.

CDR3 in amino acids: CTSSTRWTLRYTF. In DNA form, the CDR3 reads TGTACCAGCAGCACAAGATGGACACTCCGCTACACCTTC. This chain uses TRBV7-2 with TRBJ1-2; maybe TRBD1 (5 bases). CDR1 and CDR2 from the germline V gene are SGHTA and FQGNSA. V was shortened by 5 bases and J by 9 bases, with 16 bases between the two germline ends. The CDR3 loop spans 13 amino acids.

The chain combines TRBV7-2 with TRBJ1-3, with unresolved D. Trimming cost V 1 base and J 4 bases, with 11 bases left between them. The germline V gene has CDR1 SGHTA and CDR2 FQGNSA. The CDR3 sequence is 15 residues long. CDR3 sequence (DNA): TGTGCCAGCAGCTTAGGGAAGGCGAGGGGAAACACCATATATTTT. The encoded protein is CASSLGKARGNTIYF.

This clonotype was counted between two and nine times. The chain has TRBV9 and TRBJ1-5; TRBD1 is a possible D gene (6 bases). The CDR3 is made up of 14 amino acids. The germline V gene encodes CDR1 SGDLS and CDR2 YYNGEE. Trimming stripped 4 bases from V and 6 bases from J, with 14 bases between. CDR3 in amino acids: CASSSGRGFQPQHF. DNA of the CDR3: TGTGCCAGCAGCTCAGGCAGGGGTTTTCAGCCCCAGCATTTT.

This clonotype came up a few times. The DNA for the CDR3 is TGCAGCGTTGACTTAGGACGGGCGCAGTATTTT. Its protein product is CSVDLGRAQYF. The V call is TRBV29-1, the J call TRBJ2-3; D is unresolved. Germline V gene lookup returns CDR1 SQVTM and CDR2 ANQGSEA. The ends were cut back, 3 bases at V and 10 bases at J, with 11 bases in the middle. The CDR3 sequence is 11 residues long.

This sequence joins TRBV12-3 or TRBV12-4 and TRBJ1-3; D ambiguous. This CDR3 has 18 amino acids. Trimming took off 5 bases at V and 0 bases at J, with 20 bases between the two ends. Here the CDR3 reads CASSPPLGVDPSGNTIYF. In nucleotides, the CDR3 is TGTGCCAGCAGTCCCCCTCTTGGGGTGGATCCCTCTGGAAACACCATATATTTT.

V is TRBV13 and J is TRBJ2-3; 11 bases match TRBD2. J lost 2 bases, V lost 5 bases, and 6 bases had no gene match. The V gene's germline CDR1 is PRHDT and CDR2 FYEKMQ (reference sequence). The CDR3 consists of 16 residues. DNA for the CDR3: TGTGCCAGCAGCATGATGACTAGCGGGGTCACAGATACGCAGTATTTT. This gives the protein CASSMMTSGVTDTQYF.

The gene calls are TRBV20-1 and TRBJ1-1; possibly TRBD1 for D (5 bases). The germline gives CDR1 DFQATT, CDR2 SNEGSKA (reference sequence). V lost 3 bases and J lost 1, with 12 bases in between. The length of the CDR3 is 14 residues. In DNA, the CDR3 is TGCAGTGCTAGGAGGGGTAGTGGGAACACTGAAGCTTTCTTT. Translation gives CSARRGSGNTEAFF.